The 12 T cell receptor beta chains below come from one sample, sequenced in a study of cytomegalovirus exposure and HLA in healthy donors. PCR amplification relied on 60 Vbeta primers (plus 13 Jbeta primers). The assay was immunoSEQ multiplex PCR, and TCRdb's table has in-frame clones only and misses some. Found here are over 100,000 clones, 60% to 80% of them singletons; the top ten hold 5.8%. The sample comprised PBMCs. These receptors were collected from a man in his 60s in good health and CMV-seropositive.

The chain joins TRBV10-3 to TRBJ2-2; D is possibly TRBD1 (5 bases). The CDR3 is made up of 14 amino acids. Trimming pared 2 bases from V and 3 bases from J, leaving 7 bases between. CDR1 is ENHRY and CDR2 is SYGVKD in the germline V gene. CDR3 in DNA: TGTGCCATCAGTGAGGACAGCCACACCGGGGAGCTGTTTTTT. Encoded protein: CAISEDSHTGELFF.

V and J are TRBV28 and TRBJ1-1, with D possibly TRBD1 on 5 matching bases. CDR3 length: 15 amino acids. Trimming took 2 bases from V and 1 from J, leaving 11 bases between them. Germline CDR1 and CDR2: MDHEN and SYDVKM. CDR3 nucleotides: TGTGCCAGCAGTTTAGGGGCCCAGGGGAACACTGAAGCTTTCTTT. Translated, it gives CASSLGAQGNTEAFF.

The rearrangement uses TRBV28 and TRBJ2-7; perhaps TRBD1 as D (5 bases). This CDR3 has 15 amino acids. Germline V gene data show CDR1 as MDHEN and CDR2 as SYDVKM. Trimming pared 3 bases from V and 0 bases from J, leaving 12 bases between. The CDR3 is CASSLRQGFSYEQYF. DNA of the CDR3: TGTGCCAGCAGTTTGCGGCAGGGTTTCTCCTACGAGCAGTACTTC.

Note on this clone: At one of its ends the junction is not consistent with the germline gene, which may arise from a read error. CDR3 coding DNA: TGTTCCAGCAGCCGACTCAGGGAGGATTCCACCTTC. It yields the protein CSSSRLREDSTF. The genes are TRBV7-9 and TRBJ1-2; TRBD1 might be the D (5 bases). Germline V gives CDR1 SEHNR, CDR2 FQNEAQ (reference sequence). The length of the CDR3 is 12 residues.

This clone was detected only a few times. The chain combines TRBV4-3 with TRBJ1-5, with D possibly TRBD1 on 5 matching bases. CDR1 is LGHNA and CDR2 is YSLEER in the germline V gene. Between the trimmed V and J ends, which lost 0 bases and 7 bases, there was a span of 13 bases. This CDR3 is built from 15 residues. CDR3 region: CASSQDPQGSQPQHF. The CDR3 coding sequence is TGCGCCAGCAGCCAAGATCCCCAGGGTAGCCAGCCCCAGCATTTT.

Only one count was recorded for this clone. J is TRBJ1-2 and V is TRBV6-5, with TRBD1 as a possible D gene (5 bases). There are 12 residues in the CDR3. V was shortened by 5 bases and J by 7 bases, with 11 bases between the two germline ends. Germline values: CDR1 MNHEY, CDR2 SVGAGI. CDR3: CASSQGQGGYTF. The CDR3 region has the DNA TGTGCCAGCAGTCAAGGGCAGGGTGGCTACACCTTC.

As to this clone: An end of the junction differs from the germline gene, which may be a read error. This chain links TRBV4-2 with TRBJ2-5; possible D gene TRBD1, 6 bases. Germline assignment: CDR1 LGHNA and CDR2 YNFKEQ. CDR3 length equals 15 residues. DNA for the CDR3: TGTGCCAGCAGCAAAGATATAGGGGGACAAGAGACCCAGTACTTC. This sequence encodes CASSKDIGGQETQYF.

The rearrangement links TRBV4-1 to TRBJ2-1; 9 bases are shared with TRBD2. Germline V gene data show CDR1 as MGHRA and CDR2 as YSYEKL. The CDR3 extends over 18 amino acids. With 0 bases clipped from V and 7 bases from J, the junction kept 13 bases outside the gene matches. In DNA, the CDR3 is TGCGCCAGCAGCCAAGATTGGGGCGCGGGGGGGCCTTGGAATGAGCAGTTCTTC. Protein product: CASSQDWGAGGPWNEQFF.

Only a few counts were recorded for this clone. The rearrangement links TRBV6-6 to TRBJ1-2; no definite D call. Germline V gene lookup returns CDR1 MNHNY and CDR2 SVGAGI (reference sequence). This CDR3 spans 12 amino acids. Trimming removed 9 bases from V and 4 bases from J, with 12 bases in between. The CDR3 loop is CASTASSYGYTF. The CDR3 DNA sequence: TGTGCCAGTACTGCGAGCTCCTATGGCTACACCTTC.

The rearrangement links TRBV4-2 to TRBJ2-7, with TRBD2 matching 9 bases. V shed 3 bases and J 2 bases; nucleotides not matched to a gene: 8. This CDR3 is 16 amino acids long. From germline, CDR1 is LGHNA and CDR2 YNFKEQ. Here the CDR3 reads CASSHHSGGPPYEQYF. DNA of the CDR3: TGTGCCAGCAGCCACCATAGCGGGGGTCCTCCCTACGAGCAGTACTTC.

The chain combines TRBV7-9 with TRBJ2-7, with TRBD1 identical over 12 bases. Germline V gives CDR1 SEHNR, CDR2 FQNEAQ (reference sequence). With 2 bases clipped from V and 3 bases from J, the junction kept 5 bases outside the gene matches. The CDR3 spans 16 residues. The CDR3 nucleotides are TGTGCCAGCAGCTTACAAGGGACAGGGGGCTTCTACGAGCAGTACTTC. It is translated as CASSLQGTGGFYEQYF.

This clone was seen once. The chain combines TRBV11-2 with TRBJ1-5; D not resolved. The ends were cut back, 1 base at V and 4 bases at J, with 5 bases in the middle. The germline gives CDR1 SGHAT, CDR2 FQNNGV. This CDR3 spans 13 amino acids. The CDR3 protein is CASSLGLNQPQHF. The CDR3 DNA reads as TGTGCCAGCAGCTTAGGTCTTAATCAGCCCCAGCATTTT.